Listed here are 12 T cell receptor beta chains from one sample, sequenced in a study of PD-1 blockade in mismatch repair-deficient tumors. Profiling relied on immunoSEQ multiplex PCR, and the TCRdb table lists in-frame clones only, not all of them. The table shows around 100,000 clones, with approximately 80% occurring only once. Specimen: peripheral blood, collected about 60 weeks after starting pembrolizumab. Receptor source: an adult with mismatch repair-deficient cancer.

The chain recombines TRBV5-4 with TRBJ2-5; D is uncertain. This CDR3 is built from 13 residues. The V gene's germline CDR1 is SGHNT and CDR2 YYREEE (reference sequence). V lost 6 bases and J lost 5, with 14 bases in between. CDR3 protein: CASTQEGWETQYF. Written as DNA, the CDR3 is TGTGCCAGCACCCAGGAAGGGTGGGAGACCCAGTACTTC.

This chain joins TRBV28 and TRBJ2-2, with a possible D match to TRBD2 (5 bases). The CDR3 contains 14 residues. CDR1 is MDHEN, CDR2 SYDVKM, per germline. V was cut by 8 bases and J by 3 bases, with 13 bases left in between. This CDR3 reads CASRSSADTGELFF. In DNA form, the CDR3 reads TGTGCCAGCCGCTCCTCAGCGGACACCGGGGAGCTGTTTTTT.

V gene TRBV7-2 combines with J gene TRBJ2-3; TRBD2 matches at 8 bases. CDR1 and CDR2 from the germline V gene are SGHTA and FQGNSA. V was pared by 1 base and J by 13 bases, with 7 bases of the junction left unmatched. The CDR3 has 13 amino acids. The CDR3 DNA sequence: TGTGCCAGCAGCTTAGGAATTAGCGGGGTGGAGTATTTT. This sequence encodes CASSLGISGVEYF.

The rearrangement uses TRBV7-2 and TRBJ1-1, with D hard to call. The CDR3 runs to 12 residues. Germline V lookup: CDR1 SGHTA, CDR2 FQGNSA. V lost 2 bases and J 8 bases, leaving 9 bases between the germline ends. This chain's CDR3 is CASSLYGREAFF. CDR3 DNA: TGTGCCAGCAGCTTATACGGAAGGGAAGCTTTCTTT.

V usage is TRBV5-1 and J usage is TRBJ2-1, with 10 bases lining up with TRBD2. This CDR3 is 14 amino acids long. Germline V lookup: CDR1 SGHRS, CDR2 YFSETQ. The ends lost 2 bases at V and 7 bases at J; junction bases unmatched: 3. CDR3 loop: CASSLAGGPNEQFF. The CDR3 nucleotides read TGCGCCAGCAGCTTAGCGGGAGGGCCTAATGAGCAGTTCTTC.

The rearrangement joins TRBV4-2 to TRBJ1-1; no firm D call. There are 14 residues in the CDR3. V lost 4 bases to trimming and J lost 5 bases, with 14 bases between them. CDR1 LGHNA and CDR2 YNFKEQ come from the germline V gene. CDR3 nucleotide sequence: TGTGCCAGCAGCCCCCCCGAGGGCCGGACTGAAGCTTTCTTT. It yields the protein CASSPPEGRTEAFF.

This chain uses TRBV27 with TRBJ2-5; possible D gene TRBD2, 5 bases. Germline CDR1 and CDR2: MNHEY and SMNVEV (reference sequence). V was trimmed by 3 bases and J by 5 bases, leaving 13 bases between them. The CDR3 totals 14 residues. CDR3 residues: CASSLRLAWETQYF. CDR3 DNA: TGTGCCAGCAGTTTGAGGCTAGCTTGGGAGACCCAGTACTTC.

The chain employs TRBV11-3 and TRBJ2-1; D not resolved. V lost 5 bases, J lost 8 bases, and 7 bases lay in between. The germline V gene encodes CDR1 SGHNT and CDR2 YENEEA. The CDR3 extends over 11 amino acids. Here the CDR3 reads CASSQSDEQFF. CDR3 coding DNA: TGTGCCAGCAGCCAAAGCGATGAGCAGTTCTTC.

The chain recombines TRBV4-2 with TRBJ2-7, with D possibly being TRBD1 or TRBD2 (5 bases each). The CDR3 totals 13 residues. With 4 bases removed from V and 4 bases from J, the gap between germline ends came to 11 bases. Germline V gives CDR1 LGHNA, CDR2 YNFKEQ. CDR3 amino acids: CASSPGTVYEQYF. CDR3 nucleotide sequence: TGTGCCAGCAGCCCCGGGACGGTTTACGAGCAGTACTTC.

V is TRBV9 and J is TRBJ2-7; 13 bases agree with TRBD2. This CDR3 spans 15 amino acids. Germline V gene sequence: CDR1 SGDLS, CDR2 YYNGEE. V shed 4 bases, J shed 2 bases, and the junction held 3 bases outside the gene matches. CDR3: CASSSTSGRAYEQYF. The CDR3, as DNA: TGTGCCAGCAGCTCCACTAGCGGGAGGGCCTACGAGCAGTACTTC.

In nucleotides, the CDR3 is TGTGCCAGCAGGAAGACCGGGACAGGGAACAACGAGCAGTACTTC. This codes for CASRKTGTGNNEQYF. The V and J genes are TRBV6-5 and TRBJ2-7; 9 nucleotides align to TRBD1. Germline CDR1 reads MNHEY; CDR2 reads SVGAGI. V gave up 6 bases and J gave up 5 bases; unmatched junction bases: 11. The CDR3 is 15 residues long.

The rearrangement links TRBV5-1 to TRBJ1-1, with 8 bases fitting TRBD1. The CDR3 loop spans 20 amino acids. Trimming took 4 bases from V and 6 from J; bases not matched to a gene: 26. Germline V CDR1 and CDR2: SGHRS, YFSETQ. CDR3 sequence: CASSPQFNLGQGRARAEAFF. The DNA of the CDR3 is TGCGCCAGCAGCCCTCAATTCAACTTAGGACAGGGAAGGGCTCGCGCTGAAGCTTTCTTT.